The clone carrying this T cell receptor beta chain was counted many times. Its antigen is still unknown. This record comes from a study of Graves' ophthalmopathy and Graves' hyperthyroidism. Overall study results and limits: The model predicted ophthalmopathy progression with 65% to 71% sensitivity and under 75% specificity.

Calling hyperthyroidism stable required that no ophthalmopathy show up within 18 months of follow-up. The study recruited hyperthyroidism patients aged 18 to 65 who were newly diagnosed, under 2 months' duration. Scientists amplified the TCR beta CDR3 regions from RNA transcripts. HTBI-primed RT-PCR formed the first round, and a multiplex PCR formed the second. TCRdb independently ran MiXCR on the multiplex PCR reads; one entry per CDR3 protein. The table lists about 380,000 distinct CDR3 sequences, approximately 15% of them singletons. V was pared by 5 bases and J by 1 base, with 13 bases between. The CDR3 consists of 15 residues. The germline CDR1 and CDR2 sequences are SGHKS and YYEKEE (reference sequence).

The TCR originated in a woman between 18 and 30 years old with stable Graves' hyperthyroidism. Sequencing was done on a sample of peripheral blood. The chain employs TRBV5-5 and TRBJ1-5, with unresolved D. CDR3 bases: TGTGCCAGCAGTACCGGACCGTCGAGCAATCAGCCCCAGCATTTT. This encodes CASSTGPSSNQPQHF.